The entry below describes one T cell receptor (beta chain). These data belong to a study of T-cell memory formation after mild COVID-19. TCRdb fed the 5' RACE reads into MiXCR, producing one record per CDR3 protein. The sample has roughly 580,000 distinct CDR3 sequences, roughly 17% seen once. The CDR3 consists of 18 residues. Germline V gene lookup returns CDR1 SGHVS and CDR2 FQNEAQ. Trimming at V came to 3 bases and at J to 1 base, leaving 10 bases not matched to a gene. Input material: PBMCs or a T cell subset sorted from them (not recorded which). The receptor was isolated from an adult woman who had mild COVID-19 (a few samples of this study predate the infection). Cell type and time point are not known. The chain employs TRBV7-8 and TRBJ2-1, with 9 bases that match TRBD2. The CDR3 loop reads CASSLDSAGGLSYNEQFF. Written as DNA, the CDR3 is TGTGCCAGCAGCTTGGACTCAGCGGGGGGCCTGTCCTACAATGAGCAGTTCTTC.